Presented here are 7 T cell receptor beta chains from one specimen sequenced in a study of vaccination and CD4 T cells after COVID-19. These receptors are not linked to any known antigen. Treatment specified: roughly 10-day PBMC culture with coronavirus spike peptide pools or control peptides (ViraFEST assay). Once obtained from cultured CD4+ T cells, the DNA was sequenced using the Oncomine TCR Beta short-read assay. One entry per CDR3 protein results from TCRdb running MiXCR on the PCR reads. This sample has under 20,000 distinct CDR3 sequences, with approximately 48% found just once. Sequences were obtained from cultured CD4+ T cells from blood. The receptors here all came from a human donor with COVID-19.

This clonotype was found once. The J gene is TRBJ2-5, the V gene TRBV6-1; the D gene could be TRBD1 or TRBD2 (5 bases each). The germline V gene encodes CDR1 MNHNS and CDR2 SASEGT. V was trimmed by 5 bases and J by 4 bases, leaving 11 bases between them. The CDR3 runs 13 residues. CDR3 sequence reads: CASSPLGVETQYF. As DNA, the CDR3 is TGTGCCAGCAGTCCATTGGGGGTAGAGACCCAGTACTTC.

A few counts support this clonotype. V gene TRBV6-1 combines with J gene TRBJ2-6; either TRBD1 or TRBD2 may supply D (5 bases each). The CDR3 has 16 residues. The germline V gene encodes CDR1 MNHNS and CDR2 SASEGT. V was pared by 5 bases and J by 0 bases, with 11 bases between. CDR3 in DNA: TGTGCCAGCAGTACCGGGGCCGGCTCTGGGGCCAACGTCCTGACTTTC. Encoded protein: CASSTGAGSGANVLTF.

This clonotype was counted between two and nine times. The rearrangement joins TRBV20-1 to TRBJ1-6, with D possibly matching TRBD1 (5 bases). Deletions cut 3 bases from V and 10 bases from J, with 13 bases between. Looked up from germline, CDR1 is DFQATT and CDR2 is SNEGSKA (reference sequence). The CDR3 runs 13 residues. The CDR3 protein is CSARTDGVSPLHF. The CDR3 coding sequence is TGCAGTGCTAGGACAGACGGGGTCTCACCCCTCCACTTT.

This clonotype was counted between two and nine times. The chain has TRBV6-2 or TRBV6-3 and TRBJ1-1; TRBD1 matches at 7 bases. Germline V CDR1 and CDR2: MNHEY, SVGEGT. The CDR3 totals 15 residues. V lost 8 bases and J lost 4; bases outside the gene matches: 13. DNA for the CDR3: TGTGCCAGCTCATACATGAGGGGGCAGGGCACTGAAGCTTTCTTT. Amino acids: CASSYMRGQGTEAFF.

The J gene is TRBJ1-2, the V gene TRBV20-1, with 9 bases aligning to TRBD1. Trimming removed 0 bases from V and 4 bases from J; junction bases left unmatched: 6. Germline CDR1 DFQATT, CDR2 SNEGSKA (reference sequence). CDR3 size: 15 residues. The chain's CDR3 is CSAREAGQGFYGYTF. The CDR3 DNA is TGCAGTGCTAGAGAGGCAGGACAGGGGTTCTATGGCTACACCTTC.

The chain combines TRBV5-8 with TRBJ2-5; D perhaps matches TRBD1 (6 bases). Looked up from germline, CDR1 is SGHTS and CDR2 is YDEGEE. V was clipped by 4 bases and J by 4 bases, with 8 bases between them. The CDR3 is 12 residues long. CDR3 sequence (DNA): TGTGCCAGCAGCCAGGACAGAGAGACCCAGTACTTC. Translated, it gives CASSQDRETQYF.

CDR3 in DNA: TGTGCCAGCAGGCGGTCGGCCGGGCATCAGCCCCAGCATTTT. It translates to CASRRSAGHQPQHF. The chain is built from TRBV6-1 and TRBJ1-5; D not certain. Trimming took off 6 bases at V and 5 bases at J, with 14 bases between the two ends. The germline CDR1 and CDR2 sequences are MNHNS and SASEGT. This CDR3 comprises 14 residues.